The 15 T cell receptor beta chains below all came from one sample that was sequenced in a study of CD8+CD57+ T cells in acquired aplastic anemia. Whoever was chosen for sequencing had shown CD8+CD57+ cell expansion by flow cytometry. Genomic DNA, serving as template, underwent TCR beta VDJ and CDR3 profiling. TCRdb processed the reads anew with MiXCR; each CDR3 protein has one entry. The table shows some 180,000 distinct CDR3 sequences, with less than 65% occurring only once. The specimen sequenced was sorted CD4+, CD8+, or CD8+CD57+ T cells (not recorded which) from PBMCs. These receptors were obtained from a human donor with aplastic anemia.

This clonotype was counted ten times or more. The chain employs TRBV9 and TRBJ1-2, with D perhaps matching TRBD1 (5 bases). This CDR3 region has 15 residues. V dropped 0 bases and J dropped 2 bases, with 11 bases sitting between them. The germline gives CDR1 SGDLS, CDR2 YYNGEE. The DNA for the CDR3 is TGTGCCAGCAGCGTAGCTCTGGGGACCAACTATGGCTACACCTTC. Translation gives CASSVALGTNYGYTF.

J is TRBJ2-6 and V is TRBV7-9; D possibly corresponds to TRBD1 (6 bases). This CDR3 is 18 amino acids long. CDR1 is SEHNR, CDR2 FQNEAQ, per germline (reference sequence). V was cut by 1 base and J by 5 bases, with 18 bases left in between. The CDR3 sequence: CASSLGGGGSRRANVLTF. CDR3 nucleotides: TGTGCCAGCAGCTTAGGTGGGGGCGGATCTCGCAGGGCCAACGTCCTGACTTTC.

J is TRBJ2-1 and V is TRBV7-9; D uncertain. The CDR3 is 13 amino acids. Germline CDR1 SEHNR, CDR2 FQNEAQ (reference sequence). Trimming left V 4 bases short and J 5 bases short, with 9 bases between. The CDR3 DNA reads TGTGCCAGCAGCTACGGAAATCACAATGAGCAGTTCTTC. Translated: CASSYGNHNEQFF.

This clonotype was seen a few times. V is TRBV7-9 and J is TRBJ2-1, with D unclear. The CDR3 loop spans 14 amino acids. Trimming stripped 1 base from V and 4 bases from J, with 8 bases between. Looked up from germline, CDR1 is SEHNR and CDR2 is FQNEAQ (reference sequence). For the CDR3, the DNA is TGTGCCAGCAGCTTAGTTGGGATGTACAATGAGCAGTTCTTC. Amino acid sequence: CASSLVGMYNEQFF.

The chain's CDR3 is CASSDPDRSNTGELFF. The DNA of the CDR3 is TGTGCCAGCAGTGACCCGGACAGATCGAACACCGGGGAGCTGTTTTTT. V and J are TRBV25-1 and TRBJ2-2; possible D gene TRBD1, 6 bases. This CDR3 comprises 16 residues. Trimming left V 3 bases short and J 0 bases short, with 11 bases between. Germline CDR1 and CDR2: MGHDK and SYGVNS.

This chain connects TRBV19 to TRBJ2-6; D unresolved. Trimming shortened V by 3 bases and J by 0 bases, and 3 bases separated the two germline ends. CDR1 and CDR2 (germline): LNHDA, SQIVND (reference sequence). The CDR3 runs to 14 residues. This CDR3 is CASSINSGANVLTF. Written as DNA, the CDR3 is TGTGCCAGTAGTATTAACTCTGGGGCCAACGTCCTGACTTTC.

V and J are TRBV2 and TRBJ1-5; D unresolved. Germline V CDR1 and CDR2: SNHLY, FYNNEI. V shed 3 bases and J shed 4 bases, with 7 bases lying between them. This CDR3 is 13 amino acids long. CDR3 loop: CASSDTGNQPQHF. The CDR3 DNA is TGTGCCAGCAGTGACACCGGGAATCAGCCCCAGCATTTT.

The rearrangement uses TRBV20-1 and TRBJ2-5; 9 nucleotides agree with TRBD2. The V gene end was trimmed by 3 bases and the J gene end by 7 bases; junction bases not matched to a gene: 6. Germline V lookup: CDR1 DFQATT, CDR2 SNEGSKA (reference sequence). The CDR3 loop spans 13 amino acids. This CDR3 is CSARVAGVWTQYF. CDR3 sequence (DNA): TGCAGTGCTAGGGTAGCGGGAGTCTGGACCCAGTACTTC.

This clonotype has at least ten counts. V and J are TRBV9 and TRBJ2-5; D might be TRBD1 or TRBD2, each matching 6 bases. Germline V gene lookup returns CDR1 SGDLS and CDR2 YYNGEE. The CDR3 spans 15 residues. The V end was cut by 0 bases, the J end by 2 bases, with 11 bases between. The CDR3 nucleotides are TGTGCCAGCAGCGTAGATTGGGGGGCTCAAGAGACCCAGTACTTC. It is translated as CASSVDWGAQETQYF.

The chain combines TRBV7-8 with TRBJ1-1, with TRBD1 matching 12 bases. J gave up 12 bases and V 5 bases, and 4 bases lay outside the gene matches. Germline values: CDR1 SGHVS, CDR2 FQNEAQ. The CDR3 is made up of 12 amino acids. The CDR3 DNA reads as TGTGCCAGCAGCGGGACAGGGGGCGCGTCTTTCTTT. The encoded protein is CASSGTGGASFF.

V gene TRBV7-9 combines with J gene TRBJ2-5; 7 nucleotides match TRBD2. Looked up from germline, CDR1 is SEHNR and CDR2 is FQNEAQ (reference sequence). The V and J ends lost 1 base and 7 bases, in that order; junction bases with no gene match: 9. This CDR3 region has 15 residues. This CDR3 is CASSLGSGTTATQYF. In nucleotides, the CDR3 is TGTGCCAGCAGCTTAGGAAGCGGGACCACCGCGACCCAGTACTTC.

The chain has TRBV25-1 and TRBJ1-3, with D perhaps TRBD1 (5 bases). V lost 5 bases, J lost 8 bases, and 31 bases lay in between. This CDR3 region has 19 residues. Germline CDR1 and CDR2: MGHDK and SYGVNS. CDR3 sequence (DNA): TGTGCCAGCAGTCCTTCCTCTCTAGAGCGGGGGGGAAGCGCGGACACCATATATTTT. Its translation is CASSPSSLERGGSADTIYF.

A remark on this clonotype: The junction differs from germline at one of its ends, possibly a read error. The rearrangement joins TRBV10-3 to TRBJ2-7; D is tentatively TRBD1 or TRBD2 (5 bases each). Germline lookup yields CDR1 ENHRY and CDR2 SYGVKD. This CDR3 is built from 14 residues. The CDR3, as DNA: TGTGCCAGCAGTAATACGGGACCTGGCTACGAGCAGTACTTC. Its protein product is CASSNTGPGYEQYF.

The chain uses TRBV20-1 and TRBJ2-7; no clear D gene. The CDR3 is 13 residues long. Trimming cost V 1 base and J 5 bases, with 12 bases left between them. Per germline, CDR1 DFQATT and CDR2 SNEGSKA (reference sequence). CDR3 coding DNA: TGCAGTGCTAGAGGCGTGGTATTGCACGAGCAGTACTTC. Protein sequence: CSARGVVLHEQYF.

V gene TRBV19 combines with J gene TRBJ2-3; D is unclear. Trimming removed 6 bases from V and 2 bases from J, with 9 bases in between. Germline CDR1 LNHDA, CDR2 SQIVND (reference sequence). The CDR3 sequence is 13 residues long. CDR3 DNA sequence: TGTGCCAGTAGCCTGGCCCCCACAGATACGCAGTATTTT. It translates to CASSLAPTDTQYF.